One and the same sample provided the 18 T cell receptor beta chains below, sequenced in a study of blood T cell repertoires in COVID-19. Produced via immunoSEQ multiplex PCR; TCRdb's table is partial and in-frame only. The sample lists 400,000 to 450,000 clones; 86% were seen once. The sample comprised peripheral blood. Source of these receptors: a woman aged 30 to 39 with active or convalescent COVID-19.

CDR3 in amino acids: CASSLVFAGEQYF. CDR3 DNA: TGTGCCAGCAGCTTAGTTTTTGCGGGCGAGCAGTACTTC. V gene TRBV7-8 combines with J gene TRBJ2-7; tentative D call: TRBD2 (5 bases). The CDR3 runs to 13 residues. Between the trimmed V and J ends, which lost 1 base and 6 bases, there was a span of 10 bases. The germline CDR1 and CDR2 sequences are SGHVS and FQNEAQ.

J is TRBJ1-1 and V is TRBV2; D remains unclear. This CDR3 comprises 14 residues. Trimming pared 1 base from V and 5 bases from J, leaving 11 bases between. CDR1 and CDR2 (germline): SNHLY, FYNNEI. This CDR3 reads CASSEEGGMTEAFF. The CDR3 coding sequence is TGTGCCAGCAGTGAAGAGGGAGGGATGACTGAAGCTTTCTTT.

The chain carries TRBV10-2 and TRBJ2-7; 9 bases agree with TRBD2. V dropped 9 bases and J dropped 4; count of bases not matched to a gene: 7. This CDR3 spans 13 amino acids. The germline V gene encodes CDR1 WSHSY and CDR2 SAAADI. The CDR3 here is CASISGGQYEQYF. The CDR3 DNA is TGCGCCAGTATTAGCGGGGGACAGTACGAGCAGTACTTC.

This clone was seen only once. The rearrangement uses TRBV3-1 (or the pseudogene TRBV3-2) and TRBJ2-7; 11 nucleotides line up with TRBD1. Germline assignment: CDR1 LGHDT and CDR2 YNNKEL (reference sequence). V lost 5 bases to trimming and J lost 2 bases; unmatched junction nucleotides: 2. The CDR3 extends over 14 amino acids. CDR3 sequence (DNA): TGTGCCAGCAGCAGGACAGGGGGCCCCTACGAGCAGTACTTC. This gives the protein CASSRTGGPYEQYF.

This chain uses TRBV19 with TRBJ1-1; tentatively, D is TRBD1 (5 bases). The CDR3 has 13 amino acids. CDR1 LNHDA and CDR2 SQIVND come from the germline V gene (reference sequence). The V end was cut by 7 bases, the J end by 5 bases, with 14 bases between. CDR3 DNA sequence: TGTGCCAGTAATGGGGCGCGATTTACTGAAGCTTTCTTT. This codes for CASNGARFTEAFF.

The chain combines TRBV9 with TRBJ2-3; tentative D call: TRBD2 (6 bases). CDR1 and CDR2 (germline): SGDLS, YYNGEE. V was clipped by 0 bases and J by 1 base, with 9 bases between them. There are 15 residues in the CDR3. CDR3 in amino acids: CASSVAGVRTDTQYF. The CDR3 DNA reads as TGTGCCAGCAGCGTAGCGGGAGTCCGCACAGATACGCAGTATTTT.

This sequence joins TRBV28 and TRBJ1-1; a possible D gene is TRBD1 (6 bases). Per the germline V gene, CDR1 is MDHEN and CDR2 is SYDVKM. The CDR3 length is 15 residues. Trimming cost V 3 bases and J 1 base, with 12 bases left between them. The CDR3 nucleotides read TGTGCCAGCAGTTTGTTTGGCAGGGGGAACACTGAAGCTTTCTTT. Its protein is CASSLFGRGNTEAFF.

In its sample, this clone was seen many times. The chain carries TRBV19 and TRBJ2-3; D perhaps matches TRBD2 (6 bases). The CDR3 extends over 14 amino acids. Germline values: CDR1 LNHDA, CDR2 SQIVND (reference sequence). V lost 6 bases and J lost 6, with 16 bases in between. The CDR3 is CASSMPSGSDTQYF. CDR3 in DNA: TGTGCCAGTAGCATGCCCAGCGGGTCGGATACGCAGTATTTT.

The chain employs TRBV2 and TRBJ1-4; 10 positions agree with TRBD1. V shed 11 bases and J 8 bases; nucleotides not matched to a gene: 11. This CDR3 spans 14 amino acids. Germline CDR1 reads SNHLY; CDR2 reads FYNNEI. CDR3 DNA sequence: TGTGCCGGCCACAGACAGGGGGCCGTAGAAAAACTGTTTTTT. Its protein is CAGHRQGAVEKLFF.

This chain connects TRBV2 to TRBJ2-5, with no clear D. CDR1 and CDR2 (germline): SNHLY, FYNNEI. This CDR3 has 14 amino acids. V was shortened by 6 bases and J by 5 bases, with 16 bases between the two germline ends. CDR3 protein: CASSPGPNAETQYF. CDR3 DNA sequence: TGTGCCAGCAGCCCTGGGCCTAACGCGGAGACCCAGTACTTC.

The chain couples TRBV18 to TRBJ2-7; 10 bases are shared with TRBD1. The V and J ends lost 5 bases and 5 bases, in that order; junction bases with no gene match: 9. The CDR3 is 15 residues long. Germline CDR1 reads KGHSH; CDR2 reads LQKENI. The CDR3, as DNA: TGTGCCAGCTCATCCCCGGACAGGGGGGTCCACGAGCAGTACTTC. It codes for CASSSPDRGVHEQYF.

J is TRBJ2-5 and V is TRBV9, with 11 bases fitting TRBD1. Germline lookup yields CDR1 SGDLS and CDR2 YYNGEE. Germline trimming cut 4 bases from V and 5 bases from J; bases unmatched to any gene: 10. The CDR3 loop spans 16 amino acids. The CDR3 sequence: CASSTTGQGALETQYF. Here the CDR3 DNA reads TGTGCCAGCAGCACAACCGGACAGGGGGCTCTGGAGACCCAGTACTTC.

The chain combines TRBV24-1 with TRBJ2-1; 8 nucleotides align to TRBD2. Germline V CDR1 and CDR2: KGHDR, SFDVKD. The CDR3 runs to 14 residues. V was pared by 6 bases and J by 8 bases, with 8 bases of the junction left unmatched. Here the CDR3 DNA reads TGTGCCACCAGTCCCAGCGGGAGACTCGATGAGCAGTTCTTC. Translating it yields CATSPSGRLDEQFF.

The chain carries TRBV7-2 and TRBJ1-6; D remains ambiguous. Germline V lookup: CDR1 SGHTA, CDR2 FQGNSA. The CDR3 length is 16 residues. Between the trimmed V and J ends, which lost 5 bases and 0 bases, there was a span of 11 bases. CDR3 nucleotides: TGTGCCAGCAGCCTTTCCTTCGGCTCCTATAATTCACCCCTCCACTTT. It yields the protein CASSLSFGSYNSPLHF.

This chain joins TRBV7-9 and TRBJ2-2, with D tentatively TRBD1 (6 bases). The CDR3 has 14 residues. Trimming cost V 6 bases and J 4 bases, with 12 bases left between them. The germline V gene encodes CDR1 SEHNR and CDR2 FQNEAQ (reference sequence). The CDR3 sequence: CASRSGVGTGELFF. The CDR3 coding sequence is TGTGCCAGCAGATCAGGGGTCGGCACCGGGGAGCTGTTTTTT. The full variable domain, with the rest looked up from reference TRBV7-9 and TRBJ2-2, is DTGVSQNPRHKITKRGQNVTFRCDPISEHNRLYWYRQTLGQGPEFLTYFQNEAQLEKSRLLSDRFSAERPKGSFSTLEIQRTEQGDSAMYLCASRSGVGTGELFFGEGSRLTVL.

This rearrangement joins TRBV5-1 to TRBJ2-1; tentative D call: TRBD1 (5 bases). Trimming pared 0 bases from V and 1 base from J, leaving 8 bases between. The CDR3 is 15 residues long. The germline CDR1 and CDR2 sequences are SGHRS and YFSETQ. CDR3 protein: CASSLARQSYNEQFF. The CDR3 nucleotides are TGCGCCAGCAGCTTGGCGCGACAGTCCTACAATGAGCAGTTCTTC. Using reference TRBV5-1 and TRBJ2-1 for the parts outside the CDR3, the full variable domain is KAGVTQTPRYLIKTRGQQVTLSCSPISGHRSVSWYQQTPGQGLQFLFEYFSETQRNKGNFPGRFSGRQFSNSRSEMNVSTLELGDSALYLCASSLARQSYNEQFFGPGTRLTVL.

This clone was observed a single time. The chain has TRBV6-5 and TRBJ2-7; the D gene is possibly TRBD1 (5 bases). Trimming cost V 0 bases and J 5 bases, with 17 bases left between them. This CDR3 comprises 16 residues. CDR1 is MNHEY and CDR2 is SVGAGI in the germline V gene. CDR3 region: CASSYSLPGSFDEQYF. In nucleotides, the CDR3 is TGTGCCAGCAGTTACTCGTTGCCAGGGTCATTCGACGAGCAGTACTTC.

This chain uses TRBV27 with TRBJ2-1, with TRBD1 as a possible D gene (6 bases). The CDR3 spans 14 residues. V shed 1 base and J shed 6 bases, with 10 bases lying between them. Germline lookup yields CDR1 MNHEY and CDR2 SMNVEV (reference sequence). Written as DNA, the CDR3 is TGTGCCAGCAGTTTATATCAGGGGATCAATGAGCAGTTCTTC. It yields the protein CASSLYQGINEQFF.